This T cell receptor beta chain was recorded in a study of a mutant IDH1 vaccine in newly diagnosed glioma. Whole-study context: Those enrolled had earlier been treated with radiotherapy, temozolomide, or both, mostly both. Study results and caveats: Changes in top peripheral clonotypes did not appear linked to pseudoprogression.

Noted time point: week 35, safety follow-up. Doses comprised 300 ug of mutant IDH1 20-mer peptide each, plus topical imiquimod. There were new WHO grade 3 or 4 astrocytomas in the donors, and these were IDH1-mutant and ATRX-lost. V was trimmed by 2 bases and J by 2 bases, leaving 13 bases between them. The germline V gene has CDR1 MNHEY and CDR2 SMNVEV (reference sequence). The CDR3 spans 16 residues. As regards this clone: The antigen remains undetermined.

Profiling relied on immunoSEQ multiplex PCR, and the TCRdb table lists in-frame clones only, not all of them. The sample lists around 70,000 clones, more than 70% occurring once. The genes are TRBV27 and TRBJ1-5; D possibly corresponds to TRBD1 (6 bases). The sequence came from a man younger than 35 with glioma. Material: PBMCs, obtained from a glioma patient whose treatment included an IDH1 peptide vaccine. Here the CDR3 reads CASSLRGGLGNQPQHF. The CDR3 nucleotides are TGTGCCAGCAGTTTAAGGGGGGGGTTGGGCAATCAGCCCCAGCATTTT.